The 27 T cell receptor beta chains reported below all come from one sample, sequenced in a study of tumor-infiltrating lymphocytes in primary liver carcinoma. With 400 to 550 ng total RNA as template and a constant-region primer, TCR beta cDNA was made. Amplification in three nested multiplex PCR rounds with slightly modified ARM-PCR gave rise to TCR beta libraries. Running 10 cycles apiece, the first two PCR rounds relied on TRBV1-TRBV30 forward primers together with a C-beta reverse primer. TCRdb reprocessed the multiplex PCR reads via MiXCR and lists one record per CDR3 protein. The sample yields 300,000 to 400,000 distinct CDR3 sequences, around 60% seen once. Germline DNA was also extracted, while the blood RNA originated from unsorted whole blood. The sequenced sample consisted of peripheral blood. These receptors came from a man in his forties with primary liver carcinoma and hepatitis B virus infection.

This clonotype was counted between two and nine times. The chain combines TRBV10-2 with TRBJ2-7, with 13 bases that match TRBD2. The V gene's germline CDR1 is WSHSY and CDR2 SAAADI. V gave up 7 bases and J gave up 5 bases; unmatched junction bases: 5. The CDR3 contains 14 residues. The CDR3 region is CASNAGLAGNEQYF. The CDR3 region has the DNA TGCGCCAGCAACGCGGGACTAGCGGGAAACGAGCAGTACTTC.

This chain links TRBV24-1 with TRBJ2-3, with D maybe TRBD2 (5 bases). The CDR3 loop spans 13 amino acids. CDR1 and CDR2 from the germline V gene are KGHDR and SFDVKD. Trimming took off 10 bases at V and 3 bases at J, with 13 bases between the two ends. CDR3 in DNA: TGTGCCACGGCTAGCCAACGGACAGATACGCAGTATTTT. This encodes CATASQRTDTQYF.

V usage is TRBV5-4 and J usage is TRBJ2-3; perhaps TRBD2 as D (5 bases). The V and J ends lost 6 bases and 14 bases respectively, with 16 bases between them. CDR3 length: 11 residues. The germline gives CDR1 SGHNT, CDR2 YYREEE (reference sequence). The CDR3 DNA reads as TGTGCCAGCACCTTCCGGGAAAAGCGGTATTTT. Translated: CASTFREKRYF.

Comment on this clonotype: A read error may account for a junction end that differs from germline. The rearrangement links TRBV6-5 to TRBJ2-7; D is unresolved. CDR3 size: 13 residues. Germline CDR1 and CDR2: MNHEY and SVGAGI. CDR3 bases: TGTCCCAGCAGTTACTCGATTTCGAGCGAGCAGTACTTC. This encodes CPSSYSISSEQYF.

About this clonotype: One end of the junction does not line up with germline, which may come from a read error. The V and J genes are TRBV12-3 or TRBV12-4 and TRBJ2-1; 12 bases are shared with TRBD2. The CDR3 contains 14 residues. The CDR3 region is CVSSRTSGGNEQFF. Here the CDR3 DNA reads TGTGTCAGCAGCCGCACTAGCGGGGGGAATGAACAGTTCTTC.

A note on this clonotype: A junction boundary mismatches the germline segment, possibly from a read error. J is TRBJ2-7 and V is TRBV29-1; D may be TRBD2 (6 bases). The CDR3 extends over 13 amino acids. CDR1 and CDR2 from the germline V gene are SQVTM and ANQGSEA. The CDR3 sequence is CSAVERADYEQHF. As DNA, the CDR3 is TGCAGCGCTGTTGAGAGGGCGGACTACGAGCAGCACTTC.

This clonotype appeared many times. This chain joins TRBV5-6 and TRBJ1-1; D remains ambiguous. V was pared by 2 bases and J by 2 bases, with 13 bases between. Germline V gives CDR1 SGHDT, CDR2 YYEEEE. CDR3 length: 15 residues. In DNA, the CDR3 is TGTGCCAGCAGCTTTTCGTGGCAGACAAACACTGAAGCTTTCTTT. It translates to CASSFSWQTNTEAFF.

On this clonotype: A junction end diverges from the germline sequence, so it may reflect a read error. The rearrangement uses TRBV10-2 and TRBJ2-5; perhaps D is TRBD1 or TRBD2 (5 bases each). There are 13 residues in the CDR3. Germline V lookup: CDR1 WSHSY, CDR2 SAAADI. The CDR3 nucleotides read TGCGCCAGCGGGGGTCAAACTAGGGAGACCCATTACTTC. It codes for CASGGQTRETHYF.

Turning to this clonotype: Germline is not matched at one junction end, which may reflect a read error. This sequence joins TRBV11-1 and TRBJ2-3; 9 nucleotides align to TRBD2. The CDR3 is 16 amino acids. From germline, CDR1 is SGHAT and CDR2 FQDESV (reference sequence). DNA for the CDR3: TGTACCAGCAGCCTCTCGGGAGTAGCGGGAGCAGATACGCAGTATTTT. Protein sequence: CTSSLSGVAGADTQYF.

The CDR3 bases are TGCAGTGCTATTAACACAGGACAGGGGGCTGGCAGTGAGCAGTTCTTC. Protein: CSAINTGQGAGSEQFF. The V gene is TRBV20-1, the J gene TRBJ2-1; 11 nucleotides line up with TRBD1. Trimming removed 4 bases from V and 9 bases from J; junction bases left unmatched: 14. In germline, CDR1 is DFQATT, CDR2 SNEGSKA (reference sequence). CDR3 length equals 16 residues.

J is TRBJ2-7 and V is TRBV6-6, with D perhaps matching TRBD2 (5 bases). The CDR3 spans 12 residues. Trimming cost V 4 bases and J 7 bases, with 11 bases left between them. Germline V gene sequence: CDR1 MNHNY, CDR2 SVGAGI (reference sequence). CDR3 sequence (DNA): TGTGCCAGCAGTTCTCCTACTAGAGAGCAGTACTTC. Its translation: CASSSPTREQYF.

Regarding this clonotype: A much larger clonotype is one base distant, so this may be a read error. The genes are TRBV12-3 or TRBV12-4 and TRBJ2-3, with D perhaps TRBD1 or TRBD2 (5 bases each). The CDR3 sequence is 15 residues long. V gave up 5 bases and J gave up 2 bases, with 14 bases separating them. The CDR3 protein is CASSRGSLYTDTQYF. CDR3 DNA sequence: TGTGCCAGCAGTCGGGGCTCCCTCTACACAGATACGCAGTATTTT.

This clonotype was seen just once. A single base separates this from a much larger clone, so it may be a read error. The rearrangement links TRBV12-3 or TRBV12-4 to TRBJ1-1; the D gene is possibly TRBD1 (5 bases). The length of the CDR3 is 13 residues. The DNA of the CDR3 is TGTGCCAGCAGCTTAGGCCCGGGATGGGGCCTCTTCTTT. Translating it yields CASSLGPGWGLFF.

This clonotype appeared a few times. Possible read error: a much larger clone is one base away. The chain recombines TRBV4-1 with TRBJ2-7; D remains ambiguous. CDR3 length: 15 amino acids. From germline, CDR1 is MGHRA and CDR2 YSYEKL. The CDR3 sequence: CASSQDQVNPYVQYF. CDR3 nucleotides: TGCGCCAGCAGCCAAGATCAGGTAAACCCCTACGTGCAGTACTTC.

This clonotype was detected only a few times. This chain connects TRBV6-5 to TRBJ1-2, with TRBD1 matching over 8 bases. Germline-derived CDR1 and CDR2 are MNHEY and SVGAGI. V lost 6 bases and J lost 14; bases outside the gene matches: 14. The CDR3 sequence is 13 residues long. CDR3 in amino acids: CASRSGTGVIGTF. The CDR3 DNA follows: TGTGCCAGCAGGTCCGGGACAGGAGTAATTGGGACCTTC.

Concerning this clonotype itself: Because it lacks the conserved phenylalanine or tryptophan at the end, this CDR3 is likely a read error. V gene TRBV29-1 combines with J gene TRBJ2-1; D is possibly TRBD2 (5 bases). This CDR3 region has 18 residues. Germline V gene sequence: CDR1 SQVTM, CDR2 ANQGSEA. CDR3 DNA: TGCAGCATTGAAGAAAGAGGGTCTAAGGTTGGCTCCTACAATGAGCAGTTCTAC. It is translated as CSIEERGSKVGSYNEQFY.

A word on this clonotype: A read error may be the cause here, since a much bigger clone is one base away. The rearrangement joins TRBV14 to TRBJ2-1, with D possibly being TRBD1 or TRBD2 (5 bases each). The CDR3 is made up of 15 amino acids. Germline values: CDR1 SGHDN, CDR2 FVKESK. CDR3 protein: CASSFGRGVYNEEFF. CDR3 DNA sequence: TGTGCCAGCAGCTTTGGGAGAGGGGTCTACAATGAGGAGTTCTTC.

As to this clonotype: The junction departs from the called germline gene at one end, perhaps through a read error. The V gene is TRBV11-2, the J gene TRBJ2-5; D may be TRBD2 (7 bases). The CDR3 extends over 14 amino acids. Germline loops: CDR1 SGHAT, CDR2 FQNNGV. The CDR3 sequence is CASNPRGDTSTQYF. The DNA for the CDR3 is TGCGCCAGCAACCCACGGGGGGACACGTCGACCCAATACTTC.

In regard to this clonotype: At one end the junction does not follow the germline gene, possibly because of a read error. This chain connects TRBV6-1 to TRBJ2-3; TRBD1 might be the D (5 bases). This CDR3 has 12 amino acids. Germline V lookup: CDR1 MNHNS, CDR2 SASEGT. The CDR3: CTSRVQGDTQCF. CDR3 DNA sequence: TGTACCAGCAGGGTTCAAGGGGATACGCAGTGTTTT.

The gene calls are TRBV5-1 and TRBJ2-7; perhaps TRBD1 as D (6 bases). Trimming left V 3 bases short and J 3 bases short, with 16 bases between. The CDR3 totals 15 residues. Germline V gene lookup returns CDR1 SGHRS and CDR2 YFSETQ. The DNA for the CDR3 is TGCGCCAGCAGCTCACCCGGGACAAGGAACTACGAGCAGTACTTC. Its translation: CASSSPGTRNYEQYF.

V gene TRBV11-2 combines with J gene TRBJ2-6; the D is unclear. V was pared by 5 bases and J by 4 bases, with 9 bases between. The CDR3 covers 14 residues. Per the germline V gene, CDR1 is SGHAT and CDR2 is FQNNGV. The CDR3 bases are TGTGCCAGCAGCCCTCTATCCGGGGCCAACGTCCTGACTTTC. Residues: CASSPLSGANVLTF.

This clonotype occurred once. The final CDR3 position lacks the conserved phenylalanine or tryptophan, pointing to a likely read error. The chain joins TRBV11-2 to TRBJ2-7; D is perhaps TRBD2 (5 bases). The germline CDR1 and CDR2 sequences are SGHAT and FQNNGV. V was trimmed by 4 bases and J by 3 bases, leaving 19 bases between them. The CDR3 covers 16 residues. The CDR3 sequence: CASSSLAAHGFYEQYL. The CDR3 DNA reads TGTGCCAGCAGCTCCCTAGCCGCACATGGGTTCTACGAGCAGTACTTA.

Remarks on this clonotype: The CDR3 ends on some other residue instead of the conserved phenylalanine or tryptophan, so this is likely a read error. The gene calls are TRBV11-2 and TRBJ2-2, with D tentatively TRBD1 (5 bases). This CDR3 region has 16 residues. V was trimmed by 3 bases and J by 5 bases, leaving 16 bases between them. CDR1 and CDR2 from the germline V gene are SGHAT and FQNNGV. CDR3 in amino acids: CASSLGRTTLTGELFS. The DNA of the CDR3 is TGTGCCAGCAGCTTGGGCCGGACAACATTGACCGGGGAGCTGTTTTCT.

V gene TRBV28 combines with J gene TRBJ2-7; 7 bases are a match to TRBD1. The CDR3 is 15 amino acids. Germline CDR1 MDHEN, CDR2 SYDVKM. Trimming cost V 6 bases and J 2 bases; bases outside gene matches: 10. CDR3 protein: CASSGRGQHPYEQYF. The CDR3 DNA sequence: TGTGCCAGCAGCGGCAGGGGACAGCACCCCTACGAGCAGTACTTC. The entire variable domain, with the rest obtained from reference TRBV28 and TRBJ2-7, is as follows: DVKVTQSSRYLVKRTGEKVFLECVQDMDHENMFWYRQDPGLGLRLIYFSYDVKMKEKGDIPEGYSVSREKKERFSLILESASTNQTSMYLCASSGRGQHPYEQYFGPGTRLTVT.

The sample holds a few counts of this clonotype. The CDR3 sequence: CASSAPRLSGRAVDEQFF. Written as DNA, the CDR3 is TGCGCCAGCAGTGCCCCTAGGTTGTCCGGGAGGGCCGTAGATGAGCAGTTCTTC. The chain is built from TRBV10-2 and TRBJ2-1; 8 nucleotides agree with TRBD2. The V gene end was trimmed by 4 bases and the J gene end by 8 bases; junction bases not matched to a gene: 19. The CDR3 extends over 18 amino acids. CDR1 and CDR2 (germline): WSHSY, SAAADI.

Remarks on this clonotype: The junction and the germline gene differ at one end; a read error may be behind it. The V call is TRBV29-1, the J call TRBJ2-3; D gene unclear. The CDR3 contains 10 residues. Germline-derived CDR1 and CDR2 are SQVTM and ANQGSEA. CDR3 DNA sequence: TGCAGCGTCTCCACAGATAAGCAGTATTTT. As protein: CSVSTDKQYF.

This clonotype has a handful of counts. A much larger clone lies a single base off, so this may be a read error. The chain carries TRBV11-2 and TRBJ1-1; D remains ambiguous. Germline CDR1 SGHAT, CDR2 FQNNGV. The CDR3 has 12 residues. The V and J ends lost 1 base and 7 bases respectively, with 7 bases between them. The CDR3 DNA follows: TGTGCCAGCAGCTTAGGGGTAGTTGAAGCTTTCTTT. Protein: CASSLGVVEAFF.